This record covers a single T cell receptor (beta chain). The antigen is not known. This record belongs to a study of T-cell reconstitution after alpha-beta-depleted transplantation in children. A library of TCRbeta sequences, prepared with unique molecular identifiers, was generated. TCRdb used MiXCR to reprocess the PCR reads, holding one entry per CDR3 protein. The sample contains about 580,000 distinct CDR3 sequences, roughly a quarter of which appear only once. The CDR3 loop spans 13 amino acids. The germline gives CDR1 SQVTM, CDR2 ANQGSEA. The V gene lost 1 base and the J gene lost 6 bases, with 10 bases spanning the gap. Findings of the study overall: After transplant, high TCRbeta diversity at day 60 in some patients arose from surviving recipient T cells and thymic progenitors. Where alpha-beta T cells came from about two months after transplant was reportedly several hundred expanded graft clones.

Sequencing used PBMCs, obtained before TCRalphabeta/CD19-depleted stem cell transplant. This sequence originates from a boy less than two years old with Wiskott-Aldrich syndrome, due to receive a stem cell transplant. The chain couples TRBV29-1 to TRBJ1-5; D gene uncertain. Written as DNA, the CDR3 is TGCAGCGTTGAAGGCGGGCTTGGTCAGCCCCAGCATTTT. Translating it yields CSVEGGLGQPQHF.